Below are 21 T cell receptor beta chains sequenced from a single sample in a study of CD8 T cells in Susac syndrome. The RNA, 0.5 to 1 ug, was put through reverse transcription using random hexamers. MiXCR, run by TCRdb on the immunoSEQ multiplex PCR reads, gives a single entry per CDR3 protein. The sample carries 150,000 to 200,000 distinct CDR3 sequences, 85% to 95% recorded once. Sequenced material: CD4+ T cells from PBMCs. These receptors were collected from a human donor with multiple sclerosis.

The J gene is TRBJ2-4, the V gene TRBV5-6; 8 bases are shared with TRBD1. CDR3 length: 11 amino acids. Germline-derived CDR1 and CDR2 are SGHDT and YYEEEE. With 10 bases clipped from V and 7 bases from J, the junction kept 4 bases outside the gene matches. CDR3 nucleotides: TGTGCCGCGGACAGGGCGAACATTCAGTACTTC. As protein: CAADRANIQYF.

J is TRBJ2-7 and V is TRBV6-2 or TRBV6-3; the D is unclear. Trimming cost V 8 bases and J 2 bases, with 13 bases left between them. There are 13 residues in the CDR3. CDR1 and CDR2 (germline): MNHEY, SVGEGT. The CDR3 sequence: CASRVTATYEQYF. Written as DNA, the CDR3 is TGTGCCAGCCGAGTTACGGCTACCTACGAGCAGTACTTC.

The V gene is TRBV6-1, the J gene TRBJ2-2, with D unclear. The CDR3 sequence is 14 residues long. CDR1 is MNHNS, CDR2 SASEGT, per germline. The V gene lost 8 bases and the J gene lost 5 bases, with 15 bases spanning the gap. In DNA form, the CDR3 reads TGTGCCAGCTCCGGCTCTCTCGGGACCGGGGAGCTGTTTTTT. Its protein is CASSGSLGTGELFF.

The rearrangement joins TRBV6-1 to TRBJ1-3; TRBD1 might be the D (6 bases). V lost 3 bases and J lost 7, with 16 bases in between. From germline, CDR1 is MNHNS and CDR2 SASEGT. The CDR3 consists of 15 residues. CDR3 DNA: TGTGCCAGCAGTGAGACCCCAGGGGTGTCGAACACCATATATTTT. Amino acid sequence: CASSETPGVSNTIYF.

This clonotype was detected only once. The chain combines TRBV29-1 with TRBJ2-7; the D gene is possibly TRBD2 (6 bases). Germline loops: CDR1 SQVTM, CDR2 ANQGSEA. The CDR3 extends over 12 amino acids. With 4 bases removed from V and 0 bases from J, the gap between germline ends came to 7 bases. The CDR3 sequence is CSVGEDSYEQYF. The CDR3 DNA follows: TGCAGCGTTGGGGAGGACTCCTACGAGCAGTACTTC.

The rearrangement joins TRBV28 to TRBJ1-3; D gene ambiguous. CDR1 and CDR2 (germline): MDHEN, SYDVKM. V was shortened by 5 bases and J by 7 bases, with 18 bases between the two germline ends. This CDR3 is 15 amino acids long. Written as DNA, the CDR3 is TGTGCCAGCAGTACCCCGGGAGCGCCTTTGAACACCATATATTTT. Translated, it gives CASSTPGAPLNTIYF.

V is TRBV2 and J is TRBJ2-3; D call uncertain. This CDR3 contains 13 residues. V dropped 7 bases and J dropped 2 bases, with 10 bases sitting between them. The germline CDR1 and CDR2 sequences are SNHLY and FYNNEI. DNA for the CDR3: TGTGCCAGCACGAACAGACACACAGATACGCAGTATTTT. Encoded protein: CASTNRHTDTQYF.

The rearrangement uses TRBV5-1 and TRBJ2-6; D not resolved. With 4 bases removed from V and 4 bases from J, the gap between germline ends came to 12 bases. Germline CDR1 and CDR2: SGHRS and YFSETQ. The CDR3 covers 15 residues. CDR3 sequence: CASSAQRSGANVLTF. The CDR3 region has the DNA TGCGCCAGCAGCGCGCAGAGGTCCGGGGCCAACGTCCTGACTTTC.

The J gene is TRBJ1-5, the V gene TRBV2; D is ambiguous. CDR1 and CDR2 (germline): SNHLY, FYNNEI. Between the trimmed V and J ends, which lost 7 bases and 1 base, there was a span of 8 bases. The CDR3 is 13 residues long. CDR3 DNA sequence: TGTGCCAGCAATTTGGGGAGCAATCAGCCCCAGCATTTT. It encodes CASNLGSNQPQHF.

The V gene is TRBV12-3 or TRBV12-4, the J gene TRBJ2-1, with unresolved D. The CDR3 totals 13 residues. Trimming pared 2 bases from V and 8 bases from J, leaving 10 bases between. The CDR3 spells CASSLRPRHEQFF. The CDR3 coding sequence is TGTGCCAGCAGTTTAAGGCCCCGGCATGAGCAGTTCTTC.

V and J are TRBV19 and TRBJ1-3; D unclear. Trimming took 6 bases from V and 2 from J, leaving 11 bases between them. Germline V gives CDR1 LNHDA, CDR2 SQIVND (reference sequence). The CDR3 is 14 residues long. CDR3 protein: CASSENSAGNTIYF. The CDR3 region has the DNA TGTGCCAGTAGCGAAAATAGTGCTGGAAACACCATATATTTT.

The chain uses TRBV7-2 and TRBJ1-4; a weak D match, TRBD1 (5 bases). The CDR3 covers 16 residues. Per the germline V gene, CDR1 is SGHTA and CDR2 is FQGNSA. V shed 1 base and J shed 8 bases, with 17 bases lying between them. CDR3 sequence reads: CASSLGPGTRGEKLFF. CDR3 sequence (DNA): TGTGCCAGCAGCTTAGGGCCCGGGACGCGGGGCGAAAAACTGTTTTTT.

The CDR3 sequence: CASSLRSQDTQYF. The CDR3 bases are TGTGCCAGCAGTTTAAGGTCCCAAGATACGCAGTATTTT. This rearrangement joins TRBV12-3 or TRBV12-4 to TRBJ2-3; D unclear. This CDR3 spans 13 amino acids. Trimming left V 2 bases short and J 5 bases short, with 8 bases between.

This clonotype was observed a single time. The genes are TRBV7-9 and TRBJ1-5, with D tentatively TRBD1 (6 bases). The CDR3 is 14 residues long. Per the germline V gene, CDR1 is SEHNR and CDR2 is FQNEAQ (reference sequence). V was cut by 5 bases and J by 7 bases, with 15 bases left in between. The DNA of the CDR3 is TGTGCCAGCAGCCTAAGCGGGGGCAGACAGCCCCAGCATTTT. Translating gives CASSLSGGRQPQHF.

This clonotype was picked up one time. The V and J genes are TRBV25-1 and TRBJ1-2; a weak D match, TRBD1 (6 bases). V lost 5 bases, J lost 2 bases, and 12 bases lay in between. The germline gives CDR1 MGHDK, CDR2 SYGVNS. The CDR3 contains 14 residues. CDR3 protein: CASSRRGANYGYTF. DNA of the CDR3: TGTGCCAGCAGTCGGAGGGGGGCCAACTATGGCTACACCTTC.

This chain connects TRBV3-1 to TRBJ2-7, with D unclear. V gave up 5 bases and J gave up 4 bases, with 9 bases separating them. The CDR3 totals 12 residues. The germline CDR1 and CDR2 sequences are LGHDT and YNNKEL (reference sequence). CDR3 residues: CASSLTTYEQYF. For the CDR3, the DNA is TGTGCCAGCAGCTTGACAACGTACGAGCAGTACTTC.

This chain connects TRBV12-3 or TRBV12-4 to TRBJ2-4; D may be TRBD1 or TRBD2 (5 bases each). With 6 bases removed from V and 0 bases from J, the gap between germline ends came to 18 bases. The CDR3 is made up of 17 amino acids. CDR3 region: CASSPTRGVLAKNIQYF. Here the CDR3 DNA reads TGTGCCAGCAGCCCTACTAGGGGTGTCCTAGCCAAAAACATTCAGTACTTC.

The chain uses TRBV5-1 and TRBJ2-6; 7 bases are shared with TRBD1. Losses at the gene ends were 4 bases for V and 0 bases for J; bases not matched to a gene: 4. This CDR3 contains 16 residues. Germline values: CDR1 SGHRS, CDR2 YFSETQ. The CDR3 spells CASSQWDSSGANVLTF. DNA for the CDR3: TGCGCCAGCAGCCAGTGGGACAGCTCTGGGGCCAACGTCCTGACTTTC.

The chain has TRBV28 and TRBJ2-2; TRBD2 might be the D (6 bases). The CDR3 has 15 amino acids. With 5 bases removed from V and 1 base from J, the gap between germline ends came to 11 bases. Per germline, CDR1 MDHEN and CDR2 SYDVKM. CDR3 DNA sequence: TGTGCCAGCAGTCACAATAGCGGGAACACCGGGGAGCTGTTTTTT. Translated, it gives CASSHNSGNTGELFF. The full variable domain, in which reference TRBV28 and TRBJ2-2 provide the parts outside the CDR3, is DVKVTQSSRYLVKRTGEKVFLECVQDMDHENMFWYRQDPGLGLRLIYFSYDVKMKEKGDIPEGYSVSREKKERFSLILESASTNQTSMYLCASSHNSGNTGELFFGEGSRLTVL.

The chain carries TRBV29-1 and TRBJ2-3; D is undetermined. The CDR3 totals 13 residues. Germline loops: CDR1 SQVTM, CDR2 ANQGSEA. V lost 6 bases and J 4 bases, leaving 14 bases between the germline ends. The CDR3 sequence is CSVARTSSDTQYF. DNA of the CDR3: TGCAGCGTCGCCCGGACGAGTTCAGATACGCAGTATTTT.

This clonotype was counted once. The chain is built from TRBV5-1 and TRBJ2-7; D perhaps matches TRBD2 (6 bases). This CDR3 spans 12 amino acids. Germline V gene data show CDR1 as SGHRS and CDR2 as YFSETQ. Trimming left V 3 bases short and J 10 bases short, with 14 bases between. DNA for the CDR3: TGCGCCAGCAGCTCCCCACCGGGGGAACAGTACTTC. Translating gives CASSSPPGEQYF. The complete variable domain, with remaining parts taken from reference TRBV5-1 and TRBJ2-7, reads KAGVTQTPRYLIKTRGQQVTLSCSPISGHRSVSWYQQTPGQGLQFLFEYFSETQRNKGNFPGRFSGRQFSNSRSEMNVSTLELGDSALYLCASSSPPGEQYFGPGTRLTVT.